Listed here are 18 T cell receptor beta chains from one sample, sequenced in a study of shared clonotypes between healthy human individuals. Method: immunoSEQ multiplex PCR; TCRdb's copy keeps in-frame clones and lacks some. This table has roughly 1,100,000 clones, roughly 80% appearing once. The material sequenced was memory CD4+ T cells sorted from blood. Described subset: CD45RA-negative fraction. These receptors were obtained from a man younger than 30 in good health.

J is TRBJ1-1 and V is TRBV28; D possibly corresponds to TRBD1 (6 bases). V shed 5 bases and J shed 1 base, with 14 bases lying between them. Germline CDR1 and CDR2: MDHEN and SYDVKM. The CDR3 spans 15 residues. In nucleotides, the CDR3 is TGTGCCAGCAGTACGCCCGGGACACCGAACACTGAAGCTTTCTTT. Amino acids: CASSTPGTPNTEAFF.

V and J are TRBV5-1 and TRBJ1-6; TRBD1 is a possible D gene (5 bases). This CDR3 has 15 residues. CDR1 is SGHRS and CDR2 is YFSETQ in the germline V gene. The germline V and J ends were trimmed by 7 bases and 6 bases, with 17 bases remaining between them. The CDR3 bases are TGCGCCAGCCGCGCCCAGGACACGGCTAATTCACCCCTCCACTTT. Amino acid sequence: CASRAQDTANSPLHF.

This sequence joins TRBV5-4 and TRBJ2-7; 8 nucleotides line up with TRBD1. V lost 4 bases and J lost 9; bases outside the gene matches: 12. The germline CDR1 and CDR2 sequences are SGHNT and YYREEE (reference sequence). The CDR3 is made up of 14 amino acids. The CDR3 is CASSRDRGKNWQYF. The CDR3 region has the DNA TGTGCCAGCAGCCGAGACAGGGGAAAGAACTGGCAGTACTTC.

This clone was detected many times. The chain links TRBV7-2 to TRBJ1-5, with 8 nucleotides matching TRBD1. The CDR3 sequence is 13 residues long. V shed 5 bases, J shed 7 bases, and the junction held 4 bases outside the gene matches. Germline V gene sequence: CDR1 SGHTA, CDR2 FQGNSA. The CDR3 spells CASSARQGQPQHF. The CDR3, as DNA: TGTGCCAGCAGCGCACGACAGGGGCAGCCCCAGCATTTT.

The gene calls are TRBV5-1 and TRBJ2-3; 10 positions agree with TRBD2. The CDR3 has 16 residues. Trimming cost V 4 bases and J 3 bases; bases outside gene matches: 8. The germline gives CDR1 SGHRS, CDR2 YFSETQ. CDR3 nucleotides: TGCGCCAGCAGCAAGGAAGCGGGAGGGGTGACAGATACGCAGTATTTT. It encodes CASSKEAGGVTDTQYF. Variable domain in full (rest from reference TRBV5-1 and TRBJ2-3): KAGVTQTPRYLIKTRGQQVTLSCSPISGHRSVSWYQQTPGQGLQFLFEYFSETQRNKGNFPGRFSGRQFSNSRSEMNVSTLELGDSALYLCASSKEAGGVTDTQYFGPGTRLTVL.

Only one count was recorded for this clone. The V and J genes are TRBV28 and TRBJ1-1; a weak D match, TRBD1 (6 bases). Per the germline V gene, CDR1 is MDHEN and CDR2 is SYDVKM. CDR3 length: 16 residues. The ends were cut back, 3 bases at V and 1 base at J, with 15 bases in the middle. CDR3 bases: TGTGCCAGCAGTTTTTGGGGGACACCGAGGAACACTGAAGCTTTCTTT. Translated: CASSFWGTPRNTEAFF.

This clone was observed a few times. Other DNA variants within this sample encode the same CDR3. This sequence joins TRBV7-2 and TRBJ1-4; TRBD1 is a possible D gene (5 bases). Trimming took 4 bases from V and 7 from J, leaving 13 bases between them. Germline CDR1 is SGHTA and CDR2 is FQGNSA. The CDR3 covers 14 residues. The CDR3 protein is CASSSGTRGEKLFF. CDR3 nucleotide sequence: TGTGCCAGCAGCTCCGGGACTAGGGGTGAAAAACTGTTTTTT.

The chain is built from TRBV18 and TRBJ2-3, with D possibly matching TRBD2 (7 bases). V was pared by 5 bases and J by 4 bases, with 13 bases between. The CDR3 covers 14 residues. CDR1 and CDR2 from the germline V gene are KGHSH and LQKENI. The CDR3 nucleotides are TGTGCCAGCTCATTTACAGGGAGGGCAGATACGCAGTATTTT. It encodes CASSFTGRADTQYF.

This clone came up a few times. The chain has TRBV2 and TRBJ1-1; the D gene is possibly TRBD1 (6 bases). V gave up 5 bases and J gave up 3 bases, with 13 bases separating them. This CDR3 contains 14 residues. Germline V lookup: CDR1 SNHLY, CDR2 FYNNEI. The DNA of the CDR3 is TGTGCCAGCAGTATCAGGGGCGGAGACACTGAAGCTTTCTTT. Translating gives CASSIRGGDTEAFF.

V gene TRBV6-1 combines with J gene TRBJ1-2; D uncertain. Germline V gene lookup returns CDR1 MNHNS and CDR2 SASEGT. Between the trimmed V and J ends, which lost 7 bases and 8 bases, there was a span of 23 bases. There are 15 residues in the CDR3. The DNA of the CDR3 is TGTGCCAGCACATCGGGTCGTGGGTCGGGATCGGGCTACACCTTC. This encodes CASTSGRGSGSGYTF.

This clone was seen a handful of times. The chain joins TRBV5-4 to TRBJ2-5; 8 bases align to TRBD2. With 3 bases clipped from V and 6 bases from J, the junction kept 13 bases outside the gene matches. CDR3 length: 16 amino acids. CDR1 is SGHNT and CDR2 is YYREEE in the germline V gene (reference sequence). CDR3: CASSSSLTGLGQTQYF. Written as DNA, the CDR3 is TGTGCCAGCAGCTCCTCCCTAACGGGACTAGGACAGACCCAGTACTTC.

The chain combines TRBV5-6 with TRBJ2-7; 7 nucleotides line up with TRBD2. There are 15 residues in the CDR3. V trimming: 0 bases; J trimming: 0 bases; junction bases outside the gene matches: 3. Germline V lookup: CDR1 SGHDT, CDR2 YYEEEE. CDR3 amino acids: CASSLAGGSSYEQYF. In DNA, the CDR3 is TGTGCCAGCAGCTTGGCGGGGGGTAGCTCCTACGAGCAGTACTTC.

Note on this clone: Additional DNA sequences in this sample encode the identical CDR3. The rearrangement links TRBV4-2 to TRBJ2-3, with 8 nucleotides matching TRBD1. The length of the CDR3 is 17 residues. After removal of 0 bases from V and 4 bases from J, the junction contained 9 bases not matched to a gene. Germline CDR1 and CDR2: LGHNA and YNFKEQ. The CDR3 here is CASSQDGAGGGADTQYF. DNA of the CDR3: TGTGCCAGCAGCCAAGATGGGGCAGGGGGCGGGGCAGATACGCAGTATTTT.

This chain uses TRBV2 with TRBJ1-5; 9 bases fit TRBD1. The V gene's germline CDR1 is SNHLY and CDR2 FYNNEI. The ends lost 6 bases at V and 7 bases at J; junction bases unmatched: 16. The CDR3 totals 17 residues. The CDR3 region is CASSLTTGGMTNQPQHF. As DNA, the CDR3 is TGTGCCAGCAGCCTAACGACAGGGGGTATGACCAACCAGCCCCAGCATTTT.

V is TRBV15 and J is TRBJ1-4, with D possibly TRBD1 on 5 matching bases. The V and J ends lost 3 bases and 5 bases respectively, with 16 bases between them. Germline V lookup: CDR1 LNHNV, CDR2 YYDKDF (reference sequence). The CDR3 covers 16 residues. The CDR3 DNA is TGTGCCACCAGCAGTTCCATCTACGACAGAAATGAAAAACTGTTTTTT. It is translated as CATSSSIYDRNEKLFF. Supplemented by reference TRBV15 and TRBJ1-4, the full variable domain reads DAMVIQNPRYQVTQFGKPVTLSCSQTLNHNVMYWYQQKSSQAPKLLFHYYDKDFNNEADTPDNFQSRRPNTSFCFLDIRSPGLGDTAMYLCATSSSIYDRNEKLFFGSGTQLSVL.

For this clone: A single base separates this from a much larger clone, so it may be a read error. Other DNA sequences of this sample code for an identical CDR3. The CDR3 region has the DNA TGCGCCAGCAGCCCAAACACCGGGGAGCTGTTTTTT. It is translated as CASSPNTGELFF. The V gene is TRBV5-1, the J gene TRBJ2-2; D not certain. Trimming took 4 bases from V and 2 from J, leaving 3 bases between them. CDR3 length: 12 amino acids. In germline, CDR1 is SGHRS, CDR2 YFSETQ.

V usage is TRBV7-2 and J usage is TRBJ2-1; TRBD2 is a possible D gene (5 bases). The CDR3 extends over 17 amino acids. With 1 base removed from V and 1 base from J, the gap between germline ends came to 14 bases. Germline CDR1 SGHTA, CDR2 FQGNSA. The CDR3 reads CASSLVLAGLSYNEQFF. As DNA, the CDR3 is TGTGCCAGCAGCTTAGTGCTAGCCGGGTTATCCTACAATGAGCAGTTCTTC.

CDR3 in amino acids: CASSNPDTYEQYF. Here the CDR3 DNA reads TGTGCCAGCAGCAACCCCGACACCTACGAGCAGTACTTC. The rearrangement joins TRBV27 to TRBJ2-7; no firm D call. The V and J ends lost 6 bases and 2 bases respectively, with 11 bases between them. Germline V gene lookup returns CDR1 MNHEY and CDR2 SMNVEV (reference sequence). The CDR3 spans 13 residues.